The rows below give T cell receptor beta chains drawn from one sample of a study of CD8 T cells in ankylosing spondylitis. Via MiXCR, TCRdb re-called the 5' RACE reads, giving one row per CDR3 protein. The table includes 250,000 to 400,000 distinct CDR3 sequences, 11% detected once. What was sequenced was blood, either unsorted or a sorted T cell fraction (not recorded which). The receptors shown here come from a female donor with ankylosing spondylitis or in good health (not recorded which). The CDR3 runs from the conserved cysteine through the conserved F or W. The D gene is left open where the match is weak. A row's size may be missing; if present it is once, few, many or a size class.

D: .
J: TRBJ2-2
size: many
V: TRBV7-2
DNA: TGTGCCAGCAGCAAGAATTTCCCAGGAGGCGGGGAGCTGTTTTTT
CDR3: CASSKNFPGGGELFF

D: TRBD1
J: TRBJ2-7
size: many
V: TRBV6-2/TRBV6-3
DNA: TGTGCCAGCAGACCACGGGGACAGGGTCCCTACGAGCAGTACTTC
CDR3: CASRPRGQGPYEQYF

D: .
J: TRBJ1-4
size: many
V: TRBV20-1
DNA: TGCAGTGCTCTCCCCCTGGCTACTAATGAAAAACTGTTTTTT
CDR3: CSALPLATNEKLFF

D: .
J: TRBJ2-2
size: .
V: TRBV20-1
DNA: TGCAGTGCTAGGCCCCGACTGGGGGCCGTAAACACCGGGGAGCTGTTTTTT
CDR3: CSARPRLGAVNTGELFF

D: .
J: TRBJ2-5
size: many
V: TRBV28
DNA: TGTGCCAGCAGCTTCCCGGGACTTCAAGAGACCCAGTACTTC
CDR3: CASSFPGLQETQYF

D: .
J: TRBJ1-2
size: few
V: TRBV7-2
DNA: TGTGCCAGCAGCTCAGGGACGGATCCCTATGGCTACACCTTC
CDR3: CASSSGTDPYGYTF

D: TRBD1
J: TRBJ2-5
size: few
V: TRBV27
DNA: TGTGCCAGCAGTGCCTGGACAGGACACAAGACCCAGTACTTC
CDR3: CASSAWTGHKTQYF

D: TRBD1
J: TRBJ2-5
size: many
V: TRBV7-2
DNA: TGTGCCAGCAGCTTGGGGCCGGGACAGCAAGAGACCCAGTACTTC
CDR3: CASSLGPGQQETQYF

D: .
J: TRBJ2-1
size: .
V: TRBV20-1
DNA: TGCAGTGCTAGAGATCAGATGCTCATCCTCGGGGATGAGCAGTTCTTC
CDR3: CSARDQMLILGDEQFF

D: TRBD2
J: TRBJ2-5
size: few
V: TRBV12-3/TRBV12-4
DNA: TGTGCCAGCAGTTTACAGGAAAGGACTAGCTGGCAAGAGACCCAGTACTTC
CDR3: CASSLQERTSWQETQYF

D: .
J: TRBJ2-4
size: many
V: TRBV5-8
DNA: TGTGCCAGCAGCTCCGGAGAGGGGGGAGGCAAAAACATTCAGTACTTC
CDR3: CASSSGEGGGKNIQYF

D: .
J: TRBJ1-5
size: once
V: TRBV5-1
DNA: TGCGACAGCAGCTTCGATGGACAGAATCAGCCCCAGCATTTT
CDR3: CDSSFDGQNQPQHF

D: .
J: TRBJ1-1
size: many
V: TRBV28
DNA: TGTGCCAGCACGGACAGTAACACTGAAGCTTTCTTT
CDR3: CASTDSNTEAFF

D: TRBD1
J: TRBJ2-7
size: many
V: TRBV7-9
DNA: TGTGCCAGCAGCGGGACGGGACAGTTCTACGAGCAGTACTTC
CDR3: CASSGTGQFYEQYF

D: .
J: TRBJ1-3
size: many
V: TRBV29-1
DNA: TGCAGCGTTGTACTTACTGGAAACACCATATATTTT
CDR3: CSVVLTGNTIYF

D: .
J: TRBJ2-7
size: few
V: TRBV11-2
DNA: TGTGCCAGCAGCCCCGAGTTCCTCTCCTACGAGCAGTACTTC
CDR3: CASSPEFLSYEQYF

D: .
J: TRBJ1-1
size: many
V: TRBV12-3/TRBV12-4
DNA: TGTGCCAGCACCCCGGGACATTCGAACACTGAAGCTTTCTTT
CDR3: CASTPGHSNTEAFF

D: TRBD2
J: TRBJ2-5
size: few
V: TRBV10-3
DNA: TGTGCCATCAGTGAGCCGGGACTAGCGGGAGGGCAAGAGACCCAGTACTTC
CDR3: CAISEPGLAGGQETQYF

D: .
J: TRBJ1-3
size: many
V: TRBV7-2
DNA: TGTGCCAGCAGCTTATGGGGGGGCGCGCCTGGAAACACCATATATTTT
CDR3: CASSLWGGAPGNTIYF

D: TRBD2
J: TRBJ2-3
size: .
V: TRBV5-6
DNA: TGTGCCAGCAGCACCGGGACTACAATAGATACGCAGTATTTT
CDR3: CASSTGTTIDTQYF

D: .
J: TRBJ1-1
size: few
V: TRBV19
DNA: TGTGCCACTACCTTCGGAGGGGTGAACACTGAAGCTTTCTTT
CDR3: CATTFGGVNTEAFF

D: .
J: TRBJ2-7
size: few
V: TRBV2
DNA: TGTGCCAGCAGGGGACTCTCCTACGAGCAGTACTTC
CDR3: CASRGLSYEQYF

D: .
J: TRBJ2-6
size: .
V: TRBV7-2
DNA: TGTGCCAGCAGCTTAAAGGATTATGGGGCCAACGTCCTGACTTTC
CDR3: CASSLKDYGANVLTF

D: .
J: TRBJ1-1
size: few
V: TRBV6-6
DNA: TGTGCCAGCAGTTACTCGGCCACTGAAGCTTTCTTT
CDR3: CASSYSATEAFF

D: .
J: TRBJ2-3
size: many
V: TRBV20-1
DNA: TGCAGTGCCACGTTAGCGGATCCCTCAGATACGCAGTATTTT
CDR3: CSATLADPSDTQYF

D: .
J: TRBJ2-4
size: many
V: TRBV20-1
DNA: TGCAGTGCTAGCCCCTCGACTGGGAAAAACATTCAGTACTTC
CDR3: CSASPSTGKNIQYF

D: .
J: TRBJ1-5
size: .
V: TRBV5-1
DNA: TGCACCAGCAGAGTGGGGGAAAATCAGCCCCAGCATTTT
CDR3: CTSRVGENQPQHF

D: TRBD1
J: TRBJ1-1
size: few
V: TRBV7-6
DNA: TGTGCCAGCAGCTCCCCGGGACAGACGAACACTGAAGCTTTCTTT
CDR3: CASSSPGQTNTEAFF

D: TRBD1
J: TRBJ1-1
size: .
V: TRBV30
DNA: TGTGCCTGGAGTAGACAGGGTAACACTGAAGCTTTCTTT
CDR3: CAWSRQGNTEAFF

D: .
J: TRBJ1-1
size: many
V: TRBV10-3
DNA: TGTGCCACCGGACAGAGGAGTAGGGACACTGAAGCTTTCTTT
CDR3: CATGQRSRDTEAFF

D: TRBD2
J: TRBJ2-5
size: few
V: TRBV20-1
DNA: TGCAGTGCCAATAGCGGGAGTCAAGAGACCCAGTACTTC
CDR3: CSANSGSQETQYF

D: TRBD1
J: TRBJ2-1
size: many
V: TRBV5-1
DNA: TGCGCCAGCAGCCGACCCGGGACAGGGATGAATGAGCAGTTCTTC
CDR3: CASSRPGTGMNEQFF

D: .
J: TRBJ2-1
size: few
V: TRBV7-2
DNA: TGTGCCAGCAGCCGAAGGGAGCGGGCGAACAATGAGCAGTTCTTC
CDR3: CASSRRERANNEQFF

D: .
J: TRBJ2-1
size: .
V: TRBV2
DNA: TGTGCCAGCAGACGAGAGGGGGGGAGCTCCTACAATGAGCAGTTCTTC
CDR3: CASRREGGSSYNEQFF

D: .
J: TRBJ1-5
size: many
V: TRBV12-3/TRBV12-4
DNA: TGTGCCAGCAGTCGGGACCATCAGCCCCAGCATTTT
CDR3: CASSRDHQPQHF

D: .
J: TRBJ1-1
size: many
V: TRBV9
DNA: TGTGCCAGCAGCGCCCGGGGGGCCGCTGAAGCTTTCTTT
CDR3: CASSARGAAEAFF

D: .
J: TRBJ2-1
size: many
V: TRBV7-9
DNA: TGTGCCAGCAGCTTAGCAAGGGGTGACAATGAGCAGTTCTTC
CDR3: CASSLARGDNEQFF

D: TRBD2
J: TRBJ2-3
size: .
V: TRBV6-5
DNA: TGTGCCAGCAGTTACTCCGGGGGGTGGAGAGATACGCAGTATTTT
CDR3: CASSYSGGWRDTQYF

D: TRBD2
J: TRBJ2-1
size: .
V: TRBV20-1
DNA: TGCAGTGGTCCGGCGGGAGGGAGCTCCTACAATGAGCAGTTCTTC
CDR3: CSGPAGGSSYNEQFF

D: .
J: TRBJ1-5
size: .
V: TRBV15
DNA: TGTGCCACCAGCAGAGATTTATTGGGTATTCAGCCCCAGCATTTT
CDR3: CATSRDLLGIQPQHF

D: .
J: TRBJ1-2
size: many
V: TRBV20-1
DNA: TGCAGTGCTAGTGCGACAGTGACTAACTATGGCTACACCTTC
CDR3: CSASATVTNYGYTF

D: TRBD2
J: TRBJ2-3
size: few
V: TRBV7-8
DNA: TGTGCCAGCAGCAGTCTAGCGGGAGTTGTAGATACGCAGTATTTT
CDR3: CASSSLAGVVDTQYF

D: TRBD2
J: TRBJ2-1
size: .
V: TRBV20-1
DNA: TGCAGTGCTAGTGGGACTAGGAGAAACCACAATGAGCAGTTCTTC
CDR3: CSASGTRRNHNEQFF

D: .
J: TRBJ2-5
size: few
V: TRBV29-1
DNA: TGCAGCGTTGAATGGCTGCAGGGGAGGGAGACCCAGTACTTC
CDR3: CSVEWLQGRETQYF

D: TRBD1
J: TRBJ2-7
size: few
V: TRBV7-2
DNA: TGTGCCAGCAGTCTCTCGGGACAGGCCTCCTACGAGCAGTACTTC
CDR3: CASSLSGQASYEQYF

D: .
J: TRBJ1-5
size: many
V: TRBV12-3/TRBV12-4
DNA: TGTGCCAGCAGTAAAACCTCAGGAGGGAGCAATCAGCCCCAGCATTTT
CDR3: CASSKTSGGSNQPQHF

D: .
J: TRBJ2-6
size: many
V: TRBV5-1
DNA: TGCGCCAGCACCAGGGCTGGGTTGGGAGCCGGGGCCAACGTCCTGACTTTC
CDR3: CASTRAGLGAGANVLTF

D: TRBD2
J: TRBJ2-7
size: few
V: TRBV20-1
DNA: TGCAGTGCAACCTGGACTAGCGGGAGTTACGAGCAGTACTTC
CDR3: CSATWTSGSYEQYF

D: TRBD2
J: TRBJ2-1
size: many
V: TRBV29-1
DNA: TGCAGCGTCCTTGACCTTAGTGGCGGGGGGCAGTTCTTC
CDR3: CSVLDLSGGGQFF

D: TRBD1
J: TRBJ1-6
size: many
V: TRBV20-1
DNA: TGCAGTACGAATCACCAGGGGGCTTTTTCACCCCTCCACTTT
CDR3: CSTNHQGAFSPLHF

D: TRBD2
J: TRBJ2-7
size: many
V: TRBV6-5
DNA: TGTGCCAGCAGTTACGGGGGGGGGAACACCAGGCCATTGGACGAGCAGTACTTC
CDR3: CASSYGGGNTRPLDEQYF

D: .
J: TRBJ2-1
size: few
V: TRBV10-3
DNA: TGTGCCGGAGCCGAACAGCACAATGAGCAGTTCTTC
CDR3: CAGAEQHNEQFF

D: .
J: TRBJ2-1
size: many
V: TRBV4-2
DNA: TGTGCCAGCAGCCGGGAGCGGGCTTCTGATGAGCAGTTCTTC
CDR3: CASSRERASDEQFF

D: TRBD1
J: TRBJ2-5
size: many
V: TRBV7-2
DNA: TGTGCCAGCAGCCCGGGACAGCCCCAAGAGACCCAGTACTTC
CDR3: CASSPGQPQETQYF

D: .
J: TRBJ1-4
size: many
V: TRBV20-1
DNA: TGCAGTGCTACCCGACAGGCAACTAATGAAAAACTGTTTTTT
CDR3: CSATRQATNEKLFF

D: TRBD1
J: TRBJ2-7
size: many
V: TRBV12-3/TRBV12-4
DNA: TGTGCCAGCAGCCCAAACCGACAGGGGCTTTTCTACGAGCAGTACTTC
CDR3: CASSPNRQGLFYEQYF